This paragraph reports one T cell receptor (beta chain). Some clones are missing from TCRdb's copy, which holds only in-frame ones; the method was immunoSEQ multiplex PCR. This repertoire shows tens of thousands of clones, under 95% found once; its top ten account for approximately 2.4%. Described time point: recipient sample about 28 days before transplant, after cytoreduction. The source of the sample is a study of T cell clonotyping in hematopoietic cell transplantation. CDR1 is LNHDA and CDR2 is SQIVND in the germline V gene (reference sequence). This CDR3 contains 14 residues. With 4 bases clipped from V and 0 bases from J, the junction kept 0 bases outside the gene matches.

The sequence derives from a man over 45 with acute myeloid leukemia. Some clones in this sample may be carry-over from other donors' samples. Sequencing used peripheral blood mononuclear cells, obtained before stem cell transplant. V and J are TRBV19 and TRBJ2-1, with TRBD2 matching 7 bases. For the CDR3, the DNA is TGTGCCAGTAGTACGGGGGGCTCCTACAATGAGCAGTTCTTC. This gives the protein CASSTGGSYNEQFF.